This passage covers 11 T cell receptor beta chains from one sample sequenced in a study of blood T cell repertoires in COVID-19. Produced via immunoSEQ multiplex PCR; TCRdb's table is partial and in-frame only. Of some 110,000 clones listed, 65% to 90% are singletons. Sequenced sample: peripheral blood. The receptors come from an elderly man with acute or convalescent COVID-19.

This clone was found a few times. The genes are TRBV29-1 and TRBJ1-2; D remains unclear. The CDR3 totals 12 residues. V lost 0 bases to trimming and J lost 8 bases, with 10 bases between them. The germline CDR1 and CDR2 sequences are SQVTM and ANQGSEA. The CDR3 region has the DNA TGCAGCGTTGAAGATGATAGAGTAGGCTACACCTTC. Its protein product is CSVEDDRVGYTF.

The chain recombines TRBV6-2 or TRBV6-3 with TRBJ2-1, with D possibly matching TRBD1 (6 bases). The CDR3 covers 13 residues. Germline assignment: CDR1 MNHEY and CDR2 SVGEGT. V was clipped by 6 bases and J by 4 bases, with 10 bases between them. This CDR3 reads CASSRDNYNEQFF. For the CDR3, the DNA is TGTGCCAGCAGCCGGGACAATTACAATGAGCAGTTCTTC.

V usage is TRBV5-1 and J usage is TRBJ1-5, with D perhaps TRBD1 (5 bases). The CDR3 is 14 amino acids. CDR1 SGHRS and CDR2 YFSETQ come from the germline V gene. V lost 1 base to trimming and J lost 3 bases, with 8 bases between them. The CDR3 bases are TGCGCCAGCAGCTTGACAGGTTACAATCAGCCCCAGCATTTT. Protein sequence: CASSLTGYNQPQHF.

The chain is built from TRBV28 and TRBJ1-2, with 10 bases fitting TRBD1. Per germline, CDR1 MDHEN and CDR2 SYDVKM. V lost 2 bases to trimming and J lost 8 bases; unmatched junction nucleotides: 5. This CDR3 is 14 amino acids long. The CDR3 is CASSLDRGHWGYTF. In nucleotides, the CDR3 is TGTGCCAGCAGTTTAGACAGGGGGCACTGGGGCTACACCTTC.

This clone has a handful of counts. The chain employs TRBV9 and TRBJ1-1; unclear D gene. Germline values: CDR1 SGDLS, CDR2 YYNGEE. The V and J ends lost 2 bases and 3 bases respectively, with 8 bases between them. CDR3 length equals 13 residues. CDR3 nucleotides: TGTGCCAGCAGCGTCGCGCCGCACACTGAAGCTTTCTTT. Its translation is CASSVAPHTEAFF.

The genes are TRBV14 and TRBJ1-2, with D uncertain. The V end was cut by 0 bases, the J end by 3 bases, with 5 bases between. CDR1 and CDR2 from the germline V gene are SGHDN and FVKESK. The CDR3 is made up of 13 amino acids. The CDR3 bases are TGTGCCAGCAGCCAAGATTCCTACTATGGCTACACCTTC. It specifies CASSQDSYYGYTF.

This chain connects TRBV12-3 or TRBV12-4 to TRBJ1-1, with 8 bases matching TRBD1. The ends lost 6 bases at V and 5 bases at J; junction bases unmatched: 5. The CDR3 consists of 13 residues. The DNA for the CDR3 is TGTGCCAGCAGAGACAGGGGTGGGACTGAAGCTTTCTTT. Amino acid sequence: CASRDRGGTEAFF.

This clone was seen only once. The chain links TRBV30 to TRBJ2-1, with a tentative D call TRBD1 (5 bases). CDR1 GTSNPN and CDR2 SVGIG come from the germline V gene (reference sequence). The CDR3 is made up of 14 amino acids. Trimming cost V 3 bases and J 1 base, with 10 bases left between them. CDR3 sequence reads: CAWSQGDSYNEQFF. The CDR3 nucleotides read TGTGCCTGGAGCCAAGGGGATTCCTACAATGAGCAGTTCTTC.

The chain carries TRBV5-1 and TRBJ2-1; D is possibly TRBD1 (5 bases). From germline, CDR1 is SGHRS and CDR2 YFSETQ. The CDR3 extends over 15 amino acids. Trimming cost V 4 bases and J 1 base, with 12 bases left between them. The CDR3 DNA follows: TGCGCCAGCAGCGCCGCTCAGGGTTCCTACAATGAGCAGTTCTTC. It encodes CASSAAQGSYNEQFF.

V is TRBV4-1 and J is TRBJ2-1, with a possible D match to TRBD2 (6 bases). The CDR3 runs 17 residues. V lost 2 bases and J lost 0, with 14 bases in between. CDR1 and CDR2 (germline): MGHRA, YSYEKL. CDR3 region: CASSQTAGTRSYNEQFF. In DNA, the CDR3 is TGCGCCAGCAGCCAAACGGCGGGAACTCGCTCCTACAATGAGCAGTTCTTC.

The rearrangement joins TRBV27 to TRBJ2-7; 7 nucleotides align to TRBD1. J was trimmed by 3 bases and V by 5 bases; bases with no gene match: 4. The CDR3 is 13 amino acids. Looked up from germline, CDR1 is MNHEY and CDR2 is SMNVEV (reference sequence). This CDR3 is CASSTTGFYEQYF. For the CDR3, the DNA is TGTGCCAGCAGTACGACAGGGTTCTACGAGCAGTACTTC.